Sequencing of this T cell receptor (beta chain) was carried out in a study of cytomegalovirus exposure and HLA in healthy donors. Study-wide findings and caveats: Earlier analysis found most TCR beta V segments productive about 87% or about 30% of the time. Several of the most significant clusters appeared linked to common viral pathogens, based on a later analysis. Listed as cytomegalovirus-associated were over 150 TCR beta chains.

PCR was performed using 60 Vbeta and 13 Jbeta primers. Sequencing used immunoSEQ multiplex PCR; TCRdb keeps in-frame clones, though not all of them. The table lists over 150,000 clones, approximately 80% of them singletons. This clone was seen a handful of times. The target antigen is unknown. This sequence was found in a man aged 50-59 years in good health and CMV-seropositive. Source material: PBMCs.

In DNA, the CDR3 is TGTGCCAGCAGCCCGTACACACAGGCGTACAATGAGCAGTTCTTC. Protein product: CASSPYTQAYNEQFF. This rearrangement joins TRBV7-9 to TRBJ2-1; possible D gene TRBD1, 5 bases. Looked up from germline, CDR1 is SEHNR and CDR2 is FQNEAQ (reference sequence). The CDR3 has 15 residues. Trimming stripped 5 bases from V and 4 bases from J, with 15 bases between.